This TCR beta chain was sequenced for a study of persistence of HIV-infected CD4 T cells. The CDR3 is 13 residues long. Germline CDR1 SGHDN, CDR2 FVKESK. Trimming left V 1 base short and J 4 bases short, with 7 bases between. Sequencing used immunoSEQ version 4 in survey mode. TCRdb's copy holds only in-frame clones and misses some; the assay was immunoSEQ multiplex PCR. The repertoire holds roughly 43,000 clones, approximately 89% seen once, with approximately 1.8% in the top ten. Of note for this clone: Antigen specificity is unknown.

Cells were stimulated nonspecifically with anti-CD3/anti-CD28 magnetic beads. Sorting of responding CD4+ T cells relied on upregulated CD40 ligand together with CD69. The receptor comes from an adult man with HIV who was CMV-seropositive. This material consisted of CD4+ T cells sorted from PBMCs after approximately 19-hour stimulation, taken from a patient who received antiretroviral therapy. The rearrangement joins TRBV14 to TRBJ1-2, with D hard to call. The CDR3 spells CASSQAGTYGYTF. CDR3 nucleotide sequence: TGTGCCAGCAGCCAAGCCGGAACCTATGGCTACACCTTC.